This T cell receptor beta chain is from a study of regulatory T cells in long-lasting Graves disease. Time point in this sample: persistent/refractory GD, antithyroid drugs over 5 years with positive TRAb. The TCR library was prepared using RNA isolated from PBMCs. Each of the patients was recruited from an endocrinology department situated in Xi'an, China. This clonotype came up once. V was clipped by 10 bases and J by 3 bases; unmatched bases: 5. CDR1 and CDR2 (germline): SEHNR, FQNEAQ (reference sequence). The CDR3 runs to 12 residues. The authors built TCR beta libraries using iRepertoire HTBI primers and Arm-PCR of CDR3 regions. TCRdb re-called the multiplex PCR reads through MiXCR, storing one row per CDR3 protein. Of some 280,000 distinct CDR3 sequences in the sample, more than 20% were seen once.

The TCR comes from a female donor with Graves disease. The rearrangement uses TRBV7-9 and TRBJ1-2, with TRBD1 matching 7 bases. The sample was peripheral blood mononuclear cells (PBMCs), taken when the disease was refractory, from a patient treated with antithyroid drugs. CDR3 bases: TGTGCCACCGGACAGGAGGACTATGGCTACACCTTC. Translated, it gives CATGQEDYGYTF.